Listed below are T cell receptor beta chains from one sample, sequenced in a study of cytomegalovirus exposure and HLA in healthy donors. Method: immunoSEQ multiplex PCR; TCRdb's copy keeps in-frame clones and lacks some. The sample records about 160,000 clones, 70% to 80% being singletons. Sequencing input: PBMCs. The source is a man in his thirties or forties in good health and CMV-seropositive. Both conserved end residues are part of each CDR3. A D gene is named only where the DNA matches it firmly. Only part of the rows carry a size: once, few, many, or a class if the clone is expanded.

abundance	j_gene	d_gene	v_gene	CDR3aa	CDR3nt
NA	TRBJ2-7	NA	TRBV7-9	CASSLTGRYEQYF	TGTGCCAGCAGCTTGACAGGGAGGTACGAGCAGTACTTC
few	TRBJ2-4	NA	TRBV28	CASSLEGTAKNIQYF	TGTGCCAGCAGTTTAGAGGGAACGGCCAAAAACATTCAGTACTTC
NA	TRBJ2-1	TRBD1	TRBV5-4	CASSLETGWEYNEQFF	TGTGCCAGCAGCTTGGAGACAGGGTGGGAGTACAATGAGCAGTTCTTC
NA	TRBJ1-1	NA	TRBV6-5	CATQYTRGNTEAFF	TGTGCCACCCAGTATACTCGAGGGAACACTGAAGCTTTCTTT
once	TRBJ2-7	NA	TRBV2	CAAQVEPEGDEQYF	TGTGCCGCTCAAGTGGAGCCAGAGGGGGACGAGCAGTACTTC
NA	TRBJ2-7	TRBD2	TRBV27	CASSLAGVFHEQYF	TGTGCCAGCAGCCTAGCGGGGGTGTTCCACGAGCAGTACTTC
NA	TRBJ1-1	NA	TRBV5-1	CASSLAGFDTEAFF	TGCGCCAGCAGCTTGGCAGGTTTTGACACTGAAGCTTTCTTT
NA	TRBJ2-3	NA	TRBV21-1	CASSNKRGSSTDTQYF	TGTGCCAGCAGCAACAAGCGGGGGTCAAGCACAGATACGCAGTATTTT
few	TRBJ1-1	TRBD1	TRBV11-2	CASSFGTGVNTEAFF	TGTGCCAGCAGCTTCGGGACAGGGGTGAACACTGAAGCTTTCTTT
NA	TRBJ1-3	NA	TRBV25-1	CASSDAGSGNTIYF	TGTGCCAGCAGTGACGCGGGCTCTGGAAACACCATATATTTT
NA	TRBJ1-5	NA	TRBV19	CASSSLNQPQHF	TGTGCCAGTAGTTCCCTCAATCAGCCCCAGCATTTT
NA	TRBJ1-2	TRBD1	TRBV6-5	CASKTGVIYGYTF	TGTGCCAGCAAAACAGGGGTTATCTATGGCTACACCTTC
few	TRBJ2-1	TRBD2	TRBV25-1	CASSESDGGAYNEQFF	TGTGCCAGCAGCGAAAGTGACGGGGGGGCCTACAATGAGCAGTTCTTC
NA	TRBJ2-1	TRBD2	TRBV5-1	CASSLVSASGLNEQFF	TGCGCCAGCAGCTTGGTCTCGGCTAGCGGGTTGAATGAGCAGTTCTTC
NA	TRBJ1-2	TRBD1	TRBV27	CASSKGQGDGYTF	TGTGCCAGCAGTAAGGGACAGGGTGATGGCTACACCTTC
NA	TRBJ1-4	TRBD1	TRBV29-1	CSVIGTATNEKLFF	TGCAGCGTTATAGGGACAGCAACTAATGAAAAACTGTTTTTT
NA	TRBJ1-1	NA	TRBV19	CASMGSNTEAFF	TGTGCCAGTATGGGCAGCAACACTGAAGCTTTCTTT
NA	TRBJ1-6	NA	TRBV11-2	CASSLEKYSKHSYNSPLHF	TGTGCCAGCAGCTTAGAAAAGTATTCAAAACACTCCTATAATTCACCCCTCCACTTT
NA	TRBJ2-2	NA	TRBV5-4	CASSSTGGSGELFF	TGTGCCAGCAGCTCGACAGGCGGGTCCGGGGAGCTGTTTTTT
NA	TRBJ1-2	TRBD1	TRBV5-6	CASSSPGQGNYGYTF	TGTGCCAGCAGCTCACCGGGACAGGGAAACTATGGCTACACCTTC
few	TRBJ2-3	NA	TRBV10-2	CASRGDTQYF	TGCGCCAGTCGGGGGGATACGCAGTATTTT
NA	TRBJ2-1	TRBD2	TRBV10-3	CAIKGLASNEQFF	TGTGCCATCAAGGGACTAGCGAGCAATGAGCAGTTCTTC
NA	TRBJ2-7	NA	TRBV29-1	CSVSGSPYEQYF	TGCAGCGTTTCCGGGTCGCCCTACGAGCAGTACTTC
NA	TRBJ2-5	NA	TRBV20-1	CSAPKTETQYF	TGCAGTGCCCCAAAAACTGAGACCCAGTACTTC
NA	TRBJ1-5	TRBD1	TRBV7-8	CASSDRAGEPQHF	TGTGCCAGCAGCGACAGGGCAGGGGAGCCCCAGCATTTT
NA	TRBJ1-2	TRBD1	TRBV19	CASRTAGGGYTF	TGTGCCAGTCGAACGGCAGGGGGAGGCTACACCTTC
NA	TRBJ1-3	NA	TRBV6-1	CASSDPQGVTGNTIYF	TGTGCCAGCAGTGATCCACAGGGAGTTACTGGAAACACCATATATTTT
NA	TRBJ1-3	NA	TRBV9	CASSVEHSGNTIYF	TGTGCCAGCAGCGTAGAACACTCTGGAAACACCATATATTTT
NA	TRBJ2-7	NA	TRBV18	CASSPPQGIYEQYF	TGTGCCAGCTCACCACCGCAGGGGATATACGAGCAGTACTTC
NA	TRBJ2-5	TRBD2	TRBV28	CASSKRRGDGETQYF	TGTGCCAGCAGCAAGCGGCGGGGGGATGGGGAGACCCAGTACTTC
NA	TRBJ2-5	TRBD2	TRBV2	CASSLGLAGAVETQYF	TGTGCCAGCAGCCTTGGACTAGCGGGGGCCGTAGAGACCCAGTACTTC
NA	TRBJ2-3	NA	TRBV11-2	CASSLDRGGGLPNSTDTQYF	TGTGCCAGCAGCTTAGATAGGGGCGGGGGCCTCCCCAACAGCACAGATACGCAGTATTTT
NA	TRBJ2-7	TRBD1	TRBV6-6	CASKRGGAQNEQYF	TGTGCCAGCAAAAGAGGGGGCGCCCAGAACGAGCAGTACTTC
NA	TRBJ2-7	TRBD1	TRBV11-3	CASSWRQGEQYF	TGTGCCAGCAGCTGGAGACAGGGCGAGCAGTACTTC
once	TRBJ2-1	TRBD1	TRBV27	CASSDRANEQFF	TGTGCCAGCAGTGACAGGGCAAATGAGCAGTTCTTC
NA	TRBJ2-3	NA	TRBV19	CASSSLGGTDTQYF	TGTGCCAGTAGTTCACTAGGGGGAACAGATACGCAGTATTTT
NA	TRBJ2-7	TRBD1	TRBV2	CASSERQGWGEQYF	TGTGCCAGCAGTGAGAGACAGGGATGGGGCGAGCAGTACTTC
NA	TRBJ2-5	TRBD1	TRBV28	CASSSGQGAGQETQYF	TGTGCCAGCAGTTCAGGACAGGGGGCCGGACAAGAGACCCAGTACTTC
NA	TRBJ1-1	TRBD1	TRBV6-5	CASSPQTGGNTEAFF	TGTGCCAGCAGTCCCCAGACAGGGGGAAACACTGAAGCTTTCTTT
NA	TRBJ2-7	NA	TRBV9	CASSVGGTDLDEQYF	TGTGCCAGCAGCGTAGGGGGGACTGATCTGGACGAGCAGTACTTC
NA	TRBJ1-5	NA	TRBV7-4	CASSLGRAPVDILYQPQHF	TGTGCCAGCAGCTTGGGCAGGGCCCCAGTCGACATTCTTTATCAGCCCCAGCATTTT
NA	TRBJ1-4	NA	TRBV5-1	CASSLGGIDGEKLFF	TGCGCCAGCAGCTTGGGGGGCATCGACGGTGAAAAACTGTTTTTT
once	TRBJ2-1	NA	TRBV4-1	CASSQAENNEQFF	TGCGCCAGCAGCCAAGCTGAGAACAATGAGCAGTTCTTC
NA	TRBJ2-5	TRBD1	TRBV5-1	CASSTDRGQQETQYF	TGCGCCAGCAGCACGGACAGGGGGCAACAAGAGACCCAGTACTTC
NA	TRBJ2-5	TRBD2	TRBV6-4	CASSVEAGGQQETQYF	TGTGCCAGCAGTGTGGAGGCGGGGGGGCAACAAGAGACCCAGTACTTC
NA	TRBJ1-2	NA	TRBV9	CASSVDSQSYGYTF	TGTGCCAGCAGCGTAGACAGTCAGAGTTATGGCTACACCTTC
few	TRBJ1-3	NA	TRBV4-1	CASSQERSSSGNTIYF	TGCGCCAGCAGCCAAGAGAGGTCGAGCTCTGGAAACACCATATATTTT
NA	TRBJ2-7	NA	TRBV28	CASSPSGLQSSYEQYF	TGTGCCAGCAGTCCCTCGGGTCTACAAAGCTCCTACGAGCAGTACTTC
NA	TRBJ1-2	TRBD1	TRBV6-5	CASRIRGSGYTF	TGTGCCAGCAGGATCAGGGGGAGTGGCTACACCTTC
few	TRBJ2-1	NA	TRBV5-1	CASSLYGTDDNEQFF	TGCGCCAGCAGCTTATACGGGACTGATGACAATGAGCAGTTCTTC
NA	TRBJ2-1	TRBD2	TRBV5-1	CASSPERGSYNEQFF	TGCGCCAGCAGCCCCGAGCGGGGCTCCTACAATGAGCAGTTCTTC
NA	TRBJ2-5	NA	TRBV5-1	CASSPGTVMGGETQYF	TGCGCCAGCAGCCCCGGGACAGTGATGGGAGGAGAGACCCAGTACTTC
NA	TRBJ1-2	TRBD1	TRBV7-9	CAGNRGSNYGYTF	TGTGCCGGAAACAGGGGTTCCAACTATGGCTACACCTTC
NA	TRBJ2-1	TRBD1	TRBV2	CASREDRGLDEQFF	TGTGCCAGCAGAGAGGACAGGGGGTTGGATGAGCAGTTCTTC
NA	TRBJ2-3	TRBD1	TRBV10-3	CAISESKGAADTQYF	TGTGCCATCAGTGAGTCGAAGGGGGCGGCAGATACGCAGTATTTT